This entry lists 13 T cell receptor beta chains sequenced from one sample in a study of shared clonotypes between healthy human individuals. Only in-frame clones appear in the TCRdb table, and some are missing; sequencing was by immunoSEQ multiplex PCR. The table shows over 2 million clones, with roughly 96% occurring only once. Specimen: naive CD4+ T cells sorted from blood. Subset reported: CD45RA+ positively selected. The receptors originated from a man younger than 35 in good health.

J is TRBJ1-4 and V is TRBV30; weak D call: TRBD1 (6 bases). The germline CDR1 and CDR2 sequences are GTSNPN and SVGIG (reference sequence). The CDR3 has 11 amino acids. V was trimmed by 8 bases and J by 8 bases, leaving 12 bases between them. As DNA, the CDR3 is TGTGCCGCCCAGGGGAGCGAAAAACTGTTTTTT. This translates into CAAQGSEKLFF.

This clone was seen once. The sample has other DNA sequences that encode this CDR3 too. The chain carries TRBV29-1 and TRBJ1-1; D ambiguous. Germline V gene data show CDR1 as SQVTM and CDR2 as ANQGSEA. The CDR3 has 12 amino acids. V lost 4 bases to trimming and J lost 1 base, with 7 bases between them. CDR3 sequence (DNA): TGCAGCGTTGGTAGAGGGAACACTGAAGCTTTCTTT. This encodes CSVGRGNTEAFF.

On this clone: The sample carries other DNA sequences with the same CDR3. The CDR3, as DNA: TGTGCCAGCAGTTTAGTGGAAAAACTGTTTTTT. This sequence encodes CASSLVEKLFF. V is TRBV28 and J is TRBJ1-4, with no clear D. Germline V CDR1 and CDR2: MDHEN, SYDVKM. There are 11 residues in the CDR3. Between the trimmed V and J ends, which lost 2 bases and 8 bases, there was a span of 3 bases.

The chain combines TRBV11-1 with TRBJ2-5; 9 bases fit TRBD1. There are 15 residues in the CDR3. Germline loops: CDR1 SGHAT, CDR2 FQDESV (reference sequence). V shed 1 base and J 5 bases; nucleotides not matched to a gene: 5. The CDR3 DNA reads TGTGCCAGCAGCTTAGGGACAGGGGAGAGGGAGACCCAGTACTTC. It specifies CASSLGTGERETQYF.

This chain links TRBV7-6 with TRBJ2-7; perhaps TRBD2 as D (5 bases). The CDR3 loop spans 16 amino acids. Trimming took 1 base from V and 7 from J, leaving 20 bases between them. Germline V gene lookup returns CDR1 SGHVS and CDR2 FNYEAQ. In nucleotides, the CDR3 is TGTGCCAGCAGCTTAGTTGGCGCCACGCCGGGGTCGGAGCAGTACTTC. It specifies CASSLVGATPGSEQYF.

J is TRBJ2-3 and V is TRBV6-5, with 7 bases matching TRBD1. V was pared by 5 bases and J by 0 bases, with 2 bases of the junction left unmatched. The CDR3 extends over 14 amino acids. Germline assignment: CDR1 MNHEY and CDR2 SVGAGI. The CDR3 nucleotides are TGTGCCAGCAGTCGGGGACAGAGCACAGATACGCAGTATTTT. This codes for CASSRGQSTDTQYF.

This sequence joins TRBV5-6 and TRBJ2-1; weak D call: TRBD1 (6 bases). CDR3 length: 14 residues. The V gene lost 4 bases and the J gene lost 6 bases, with 14 bases spanning the gap. Germline V CDR1 and CDR2: SGHDT, YYEEEE. The CDR3 nucleotides read TGTGCCAGCAGCAGTTTAGGGGGAAGCAATGAGCAGTTCTTC. It is translated as CASSSLGGSNEQFF.

The genes are TRBV30 and TRBJ1-3, with 8 positions matching TRBD1. Trimming took 2 bases from V and 8 from J; bases not matched to a gene: 2. Germline V lookup: CDR1 GTSNPN, CDR2 SVGIG (reference sequence). This CDR3 is 12 amino acids long. The CDR3 DNA reads as TGTGCCTGGAGTATACAGGGGGACACCATATATTTT. Translation: CAWSIQGDTIYF.

The gene calls are TRBV5-6 and TRBJ2-5; TRBD1 or TRBD2 may be the D gene (5 bases each). The germline V gene has CDR1 SGHDT and CDR2 YYEEEE. The ends were cut back, 4 bases at V and 5 bases at J, with 15 bases in the middle. The CDR3 is 14 residues long. DNA for the CDR3: TGTGCCAGCAGCCCCCCCGGGGCGTTGGAGACCCAGTACTTC. This gives the protein CASSPPGALETQYF.

The V call is TRBV5-3, the J call TRBJ2-7, with 12 bases fitting TRBD2. TRBV5-3 is labeled an ORF, and its function is uncertain. J lost 4 bases, V lost 3 bases, and 8 bases had no gene match. The CDR3 extends over 16 amino acids. The CDR3 nucleotides are TGTGCCAGAAGCTCGCGACTAGCGGGAGAGGGGTACGAGCAGTACTTC. Translated, it gives CARSSRLAGEGYEQYF.

About this clone: The sample has other DNA sequences that encode this CDR3 too. This sequence joins TRBV5-1 and TRBJ2-3, with TRBD2 matching over 7 bases. The V gene end was trimmed by 0 bases and the J gene end by 4 bases; junction bases not matched to a gene: 2. Germline V CDR1 and CDR2: SGHRS, YFSETQ. This CDR3 has 14 residues. The CDR3 sequence: CASSLGGRADTQYF. CDR3 in DNA: TGCGCCAGCAGCTTGGGAGGGAGGGCAGATACGCAGTATTTT. Based on the CDR3 plus reference TRBV5-1 and TRBJ2-3, the full variable domain is KAGVTQTPRYLIKTRGQQVTLSCSPISGHRSVSWYQQTPGQGLQFLFEYFSETQRNKGNFPGRFSGRQFSNSRSEMNVSTLELGDSALYLCASSLGGRADTQYFGPGTRLTVL.

This chain joins TRBV10-3 and TRBJ2-2; 9 bases align to TRBD1. CDR1 is ENHRY, CDR2 SYGVKD, per germline. The CDR3 spans 14 residues. Germline trimming cut 9 bases from V and 4 bases from J; bases unmatched to any gene: 6. This CDR3 is CAMRGDRVTGELFF. As DNA, the CDR3 is TGTGCCATGAGGGGGGACAGGGTCACCGGGGAGCTGTTTTTT.

The chain carries TRBV6-1 and TRBJ2-7; maybe TRBD2 (6 bases). CDR3 length: 14 amino acids. Germline CDR1 is MNHNS and CDR2 is SASEGT. Trimming removed 7 bases from V and 3 bases from J, with 16 bases in between. CDR3 coding DNA: TGTGCCAGCACCGTGGGGGGAGGCGGCTACGAGCAGTACTTC. Translation: CASTVGGGGYEQYF.